These 30 T cell receptor beta chains were all obtained from the same sample, sequenced in a study of blood T cell repertoires in COVID-19. TCRdb's copy holds only in-frame clones and misses some; the assay was immunoSEQ multiplex PCR. The table records about 300,000 clones, 65% to 85% of them present only once. The sample consisted of peripheral blood. These TCRs come from a human donor with COVID-19, enrolled during active disease. The donor label of this sample is uncertain.

The J gene is TRBJ2-2, the V gene TRBV19; maybe TRBD1 (5 bases). V was trimmed by 0 bases and J by 4 bases, leaving 12 bases between them. Germline V CDR1 and CDR2: LNHDA, SQIVND (reference sequence). The CDR3 spans 16 residues. In nucleotides, the CDR3 is TGTGCCAGTAGTATAGATGGGGCTACGGTCACCGGGGAGCTGTTTTTT. Amino acids: CASSIDGATVTGELFF.

The J gene is TRBJ2-1, the V gene TRBV28; 9 positions match TRBD2. The CDR3 runs 16 residues. Germline CDR1 is MDHEN and CDR2 is SYDVKM. With 3 bases clipped from V and 7 bases from J, the junction kept 10 bases outside the gene matches. The CDR3: CASSFLFSGSRNEQFF. Here the CDR3 DNA reads TGTGCCAGCAGTTTTCTATTTAGCGGGAGTCGGAATGAGCAGTTCTTC.

The chain has TRBV27 and TRBJ1-4; a possible D gene is TRBD1 (5 bases). Trimming cost V 2 bases and J 8 bases, with 12 bases left between them. Germline V gene sequence: CDR1 MNHEY, CDR2 SMNVEV (reference sequence). The CDR3 has 14 residues. CDR3 DNA sequence: TGTGCCAGCAGTTTAGAGGGACGGGGGGAAAAACTGTTTTTT. Residues: CASSLEGRGEKLFF.

This clone came up a few times. Here the CDR3 reads CASSSESGNTIYF. CDR3 in DNA: TGTGCCAGCAGCTCTGAGTCTGGAAACACCATATATTTT. V and J are TRBV2 and TRBJ1-3; no firm D call. V dropped 6 bases and J dropped 1 base, with 7 bases sitting between them. Germline V gene data show CDR1 as SNHLY and CDR2 as FYNNEI. The CDR3 covers 13 residues.

The gene calls are TRBV5-1 and TRBJ2-7; 10 nucleotides line up with TRBD1. Per the germline V gene, CDR1 is SGHRS and CDR2 is YFSETQ. The CDR3 has 15 amino acids. After removal of 5 bases from V and 6 bases from J, the junction contained 11 bases not matched to a gene. The chain's CDR3 is CASRISRDRGAEQYF. For the CDR3, the DNA is TGCGCCAGCAGGATTAGCCGGGACAGGGGAGCCGAGCAGTACTTC.

This clone was seen once. Written as DNA, the CDR3 is TGTGCCAGTAGATCGTCCGGGGGACGGGACGAGCAGTACTTC. Amino acids: CASRSSGGRDEQYF. V is TRBV19 and J is TRBJ2-7, with a possible D match to TRBD2 (6 bases). This CDR3 region has 14 residues. V dropped 6 bases and J dropped 5 bases, with 17 bases sitting between them. Germline V gene lookup returns CDR1 LNHDA and CDR2 SQIVND (reference sequence).

For the CDR3, the DNA is TGTGCCAGCAACCCGGGACTAGCGGGTAAAGAGACCCAGTACTTC. Its protein product is CASNPGLAGKETQYF. The chain recombines TRBV2 with TRBJ2-5, with 12 bases lining up with TRBD2. Germline CDR1 SNHLY, CDR2 FYNNEI. Unmatched junction bases numbered 6, after V lost 7 bases and J lost 3 bases. The CDR3 runs to 15 residues. Filled out from reference TRBV2 and TRBJ2-5, the complete variable domain reads EPEVTQTPSHQVTQMGQEVILRCVPISNHLYFYWYRQILGQKVEFLVSFYNNEISEKSEIFDDQFSVERPDGSNFTLKIRSTKLEDSAMYFCASNPGLAGKETQYFGPGTRLLVL.

This clone showed up just once. The chain couples TRBV7-9 to TRBJ2-7; weak D call: TRBD1 (7 bases). There are 14 residues in the CDR3. V was trimmed by 4 bases and J by 3 bases, leaving 13 bases between them. Germline V gene data show CDR1 as SEHNR and CDR2 as FQNEAQ (reference sequence). CDR3 region: CASSSDRDFYEQYF. CDR3 DNA sequence: TGTGCCAGCAGCTCCGACAGGGACTTCTACGAGCAGTACTTC.

The rearrangement uses TRBV7-2 and TRBJ2-5; TRBD2 matches at 10 bases. J gave up 7 bases and V 2 bases, and 4 bases lay outside the gene matches. Germline V gives CDR1 SGHTA, CDR2 FQGNSA. The CDR3 runs to 14 residues. DNA of the CDR3: TGTGCCAGCAGCTTAAGGGCTAGCGGGAGGACCCAGTACTTC. Translating gives CASSLRASGRTQYF.

The DNA of the CDR3 is TGTGCCATCGGGACTAGCGGGGGGCAAGAGACCCAGTACTTC. Amino acids: CAIGTSGGQETQYF. The chain uses TRBV10-3 and TRBJ2-5; TRBD2 matches at 15 bases. J was trimmed by 2 bases and V by 8 bases; bases with no gene match: 0. In germline, CDR1 is ENHRY, CDR2 SYGVKD. The CDR3 has 14 amino acids.

Remarks on this clone: This sample also contains other DNA sequences that code for the same CDR3. The chain couples TRBV18 to TRBJ1-2; 10 bases map to TRBD1. Trimming took 3 bases from V and 6 from J; bases not matched to a gene: 4. The CDR3 totals 14 residues. Germline V CDR1 and CDR2: KGHSH, LQKENI. Here the CDR3 reads CASSPTGTGDGYTF. The CDR3 DNA reads as TGTGCCAGCTCACCTACCGGGACAGGGGATGGCTACACCTTC.

This clone was seen more than once but under ten times. V gene TRBV27 combines with J gene TRBJ1-4, with 10 bases fitting TRBD1. V dropped 5 bases and J dropped 7; count of bases not matched to a gene: 4. The CDR3 has 14 residues. CDR1 is MNHEY, CDR2 SMNVEV, per germline (reference sequence). The CDR3 is CASSRQGAGEKLFF. The DNA of the CDR3 is TGTGCCAGCAGTCGACAGGGGGCGGGTGAAAAACTGTTTTTT.

This sequence joins TRBV19 and TRBJ1-2, with 7 bases aligning to TRBD1. The V and J ends lost 5 bases and 4 bases, in that order; junction bases with no gene match: 10. Germline loops: CDR1 LNHDA, CDR2 SQIVND (reference sequence). The CDR3 totals 15 residues. The CDR3 region is CASSVRQGWGYGYTF. Written as DNA, the CDR3 is TGTGCCAGTAGTGTCAGACAGGGATGGGGCTATGGCTACACCTTC. Based on the CDR3 plus reference TRBV19 and TRBJ1-2, the full variable domain is DGGITQSPKYLFRKEGQNVTLSCEQNLNHDAMYWYRQDPGQGLRLIYYSQIVNDFQKGDIAEGYSVSREKKESFPLTVTSAQKNPTAFYLCASSVRQGWGYGYTFGSGTRLTVV.

The CDR3 DNA is TGTGCCAGCAGCTCCACAGGGAATTCACCCCTCCACTTT. Amino acids: CASSSTGNSPLHF. The genes are TRBV11-1 and TRBJ1-6, with D possibly TRBD1 on 6 matching bases. The CDR3 is made up of 13 amino acids. Germline-derived CDR1 and CDR2 are SGHAT and FQDESV (reference sequence). With 4 bases removed from V and 7 bases from J, the gap between germline ends came to 8 bases.

This chain uses TRBV20-1 with TRBJ1-1, with 7 nucleotides matching TRBD1. This CDR3 contains 16 residues. Germline assignment: CDR1 DFQATT and CDR2 SNEGSKA (reference sequence). The J segment lost 6 bases and the V segment lost 3 bases, leaving 16 bases of the junction unmatched. The CDR3 loop reads CSASPHPTGLIPEAFF. The CDR3, as DNA: TGCAGTGCTAGTCCCCACCCGACAGGGTTGATCCCTGAAGCTTTCTTT.

In DNA form, the CDR3 reads TGTGCCACCAGCAGAGACGTGTCGGGATTATACAATGAGCAGTTCTTC. It encodes CATSRDVSGLYNEQFF. The J gene is TRBJ2-1, the V gene TRBV15; D is possibly TRBD2 (5 bases). V was shortened by 0 bases and J by 4 bases, with 13 bases between the two germline ends. The CDR3 contains 16 residues. CDR1 is LNHNV, CDR2 YYDKDF, per germline (reference sequence).

This chain connects TRBV7-2 to TRBJ1-1; D unclear. This CDR3 contains 13 residues. Looked up from germline, CDR1 is SGHTA and CDR2 is FQGNSA. V lost 5 bases, J lost 1 base, and 8 bases lay in between. The CDR3 DNA reads TGTGCCAGCAGCCTCACGGGGAACACTGAAGCTTTCTTT. Translation gives CASSLTGNTEAFF.

J is TRBJ2-3 and V is TRBV7-9, with a tentative D call TRBD2 (5 bases). The ends were cut back, 0 bases at V and 3 bases at J, with 10 bases in the middle. CDR3 length equals 15 residues. Germline values: CDR1 SEHNR, CDR2 FQNEAQ (reference sequence). CDR3 sequence (DNA): TGTGCCAGCAGCTTAGCGGGAGTTGGGACAGATACGCAGTATTTT. This gives the protein CASSLAGVGTDTQYF.

This clone was seen more than once but under ten times. The V gene is TRBV11-3, the J gene TRBJ1-1, with no clear D. The CDR3 totals 13 residues. Germline V gene sequence: CDR1 SGHNT, CDR2 YENEEA. Trimming left V 3 bases short and J 0 bases short, with 5 bases between. The CDR3: CASSFQMNTEAFF. Written as DNA, the CDR3 is TGTGCCAGCAGCTTTCAGATGAACACTGAAGCTTTCTTT.

The chain carries TRBV25-1 and TRBJ1-3; D remains unclear. Trimming pared 0 bases from V and 3 bases from J, leaving 6 bases between. The CDR3 spans 14 residues. The germline CDR1 and CDR2 sequences are MGHDK and SYGVNS. The CDR3 nucleotides read TGTGCCAGCAGTGAATATTCCATTGGAAACACCATATATTTT. Translated, it gives CASSEYSIGNTIYF.

The rearrangement links TRBV3-1 (or the pseudogene TRBV3-2) to TRBJ1-1; unclear D gene. Trimming removed 5 bases from V and 5 bases from J, with 12 bases in between. Germline V lookup: CDR1 LGHDT, CDR2 YNNKEL (reference sequence). CDR3 size: 13 residues. CDR3 sequence: CASSTARGTEAFF. CDR3 sequence (DNA): TGTGCCAGCAGCACAGCGAGAGGGACTGAAGCTTTCTTT.

This clone was found once. The rearrangement links TRBV4-2 to TRBJ2-4; D is ambiguous. In germline, CDR1 is LGHNA, CDR2 YNFKEQ. Trimming took 0 bases from V and 1 from J, leaving 22 bases between them. The CDR3 has 20 amino acids. The CDR3 loop is CASSQDPSVLTSGAKNIQYF. CDR3 nucleotides: TGTGCCAGCAGCCAAGATCCAAGTGTTTTGACTTCCGGGGCCAAAAACATTCAGTACTTC.

The V and J genes are TRBV10-3 and TRBJ2-7; 13 bases align to TRBD2. In germline, CDR1 is ENHRY, CDR2 SYGVKD. There are 18 residues in the CDR3. Losses at the gene ends were 2 bases for V and 0 bases for J; bases not matched to a gene: 7. The CDR3 nucleotides are TGTGCCATCAGTGAGCCGGGACTAGCGGGATCAGCCTCCTACGAGCAGTACTTC. The encoded protein is CAISEPGLAGSASYEQYF.

V gene TRBV4-2 combines with J gene TRBJ2-2, with 7 bases matching TRBD1. CDR1 and CDR2 from the germline V gene are LGHNA and YNFKEQ. V shed 1 base and J 8 bases; nucleotides not matched to a gene: 7. The CDR3 spans 15 residues. CDR3 loop: CASSQGDRSWGELFF. The CDR3 coding sequence is TGTGCCAGCAGCCAAGGGGACAGATCGTGGGGGGAGCTGTTTTTT.

V usage is TRBV19 and J usage is TRBJ1-2; maybe TRBD1 (5 bases). Germline CDR1 reads LNHDA; CDR2 reads SQIVND (reference sequence). V lost 0 bases and J 7 bases, leaving 12 bases between the germline ends. The CDR3 is 14 residues long. The CDR3 protein is CASSIDSSGPGYTF. The CDR3, as DNA: TGTGCCAGTAGTATAGATTCGTCAGGGCCTGGCTACACCTTC. The variable domain in full, with the rest retrieved from reference TRBV19 and TRBJ1-2, is DGGITQSPKYLFRKEGQNVTLSCEQNLNHDAMYWYRQDPGQGLRLIYYSQIVNDFQKGDIAEGYSVSREKKESFPLTVTSAQKNPTAFYLCASSIDSSGPGYTFGSGTRLTVV.

This chain connects TRBV28 to TRBJ2-1; the D is unclear. The ends were cut back, 6 bases at V and 10 bases at J, with 7 bases in the middle. The CDR3 sequence is 10 residues long. In germline, CDR1 is MDHEN, CDR2 SYDVKM. The CDR3 sequence: CASSRREQFF. Written as DNA, the CDR3 is TGTGCCAGCAGCCGCCGGGAGCAGTTCTTC.

The chain combines TRBV6-5 with TRBJ1-4, with 8 bases identical to TRBD1. The germline gives CDR1 MNHEY, CDR2 SVGAGI. J lost 5 bases, V lost 3 bases, and 8 bases had no gene match. This CDR3 spans 16 amino acids. The CDR3 DNA reads TGTGCCAGCAGTTATAGTTCTCGGGACAGGAATGAAAAACTGTTTTTT. Protein sequence: CASSYSSRDRNEKLFF.

CDR3 protein: CASGSLVRGRGETQYF. In DNA, the CDR3 is TGTGCCAGCGGTAGTTTAGTCAGGGGGCGCGGGGAGACCCAGTACTTC. V is TRBV27 and J is TRBJ2-5; 8 nucleotides agree with TRBD1. CDR3 size: 16 residues. The V gene end was trimmed by 8 bases and the J gene end by 5 bases; junction bases not matched to a gene: 16. CDR1 MNHEY and CDR2 SMNVEV come from the germline V gene (reference sequence).

V gene TRBV2 combines with J gene TRBJ2-4; weak D call: TRBD1 (5 bases). Germline V gene data show CDR1 as SNHLY and CDR2 as FYNNEI. The V gene lost 2 bases and the J gene lost 7 bases, with 9 bases spanning the gap. The CDR3 sequence is 13 residues long. The CDR3: CASSETRANIQYF. The CDR3 nucleotides read TGTGCCAGCAGTGAAACCAGGGCGAACATTCAGTACTTC.

The chain employs TRBV28 and TRBJ1-3; TRBD1 matches 9 bases. Unmatched junction bases numbered 1, after V lost 6 bases and J lost 1 base. CDR1 MDHEN and CDR2 SYDVKM come from the germline V gene. CDR3 length equals 14 residues. CDR3 amino acids: CASRGQGSGNTIYF. As DNA, the CDR3 is TGTGCCAGCAGAGGACAGGGGTCTGGAAACACCATATATTTT.